This T cell receptor beta chain was found in a study of siplizumab effects on memory and regulatory T cells. V shed 5 bases and J shed 8 bases, with 18 bases lying between them. The length of the CDR3 is 15 residues. Germline V gene lookup returns CDR1 SGHTA and CDR2 FQGNSA. Some clones are missing from TCRdb's copy, which holds only in-frame ones; the method was immunoSEQ multiplex PCR. This sample carries over 80,000 clones, about 94% of them seen once, and the ten largest clones take roughly 1.3%. The chain joins TRBV7-2 to TRBJ2-2, with TRBD1 as a possible D gene (6 bases). Sequenced material: non-Treg CD4+ T cells sorted from blood. The TCR was taken from a human donor in good health. The CDR3 is CASSIKDRSSGELFF. The CDR3, as DNA: TGTGCCAGCAGCATCAAAGACAGGTCGTCTGGGGAGCTGTTTTTT.